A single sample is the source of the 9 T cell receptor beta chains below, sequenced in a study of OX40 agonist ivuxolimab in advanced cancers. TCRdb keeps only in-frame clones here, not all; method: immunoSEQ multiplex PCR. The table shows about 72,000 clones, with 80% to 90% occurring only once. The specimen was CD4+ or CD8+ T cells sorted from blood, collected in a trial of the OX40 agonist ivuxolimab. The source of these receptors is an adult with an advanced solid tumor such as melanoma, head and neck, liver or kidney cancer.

In DNA form, the CDR3 reads TGTGCCTGGACCCCACGGGGGAAAGGTGTTCAGCCCCAGCATTTT. It codes for CAWTPRGKGVQPQHF. The V call is TRBV30, the J call TRBJ1-5; D is possibly TRBD1 (5 bases). Trimming took off 4 bases at V and 6 bases at J, with 19 bases between the two ends. CDR1 is GTSNPN, CDR2 SVGIG, per germline (reference sequence). The CDR3 runs to 15 residues.

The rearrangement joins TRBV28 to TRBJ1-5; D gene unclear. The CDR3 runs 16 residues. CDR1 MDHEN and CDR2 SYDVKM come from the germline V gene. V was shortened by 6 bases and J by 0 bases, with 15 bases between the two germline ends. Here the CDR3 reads CASSSTMGNSNQPQHF. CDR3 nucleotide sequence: TGTGCCAGCAGCTCAACAATGGGGAATAGCAATCAGCCCCAGCATTTT. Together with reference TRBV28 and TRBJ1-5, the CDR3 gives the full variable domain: DVKVTQSSRYLVKRTGEKVFLECVQDMDHENMFWYRQDPGLGLRLIYFSYDVKMKEKGDIPEGYSVSREKKERFSLILESASTNQTSMYLCASSSTMGNSNQPQHFGDGTRLSIL.

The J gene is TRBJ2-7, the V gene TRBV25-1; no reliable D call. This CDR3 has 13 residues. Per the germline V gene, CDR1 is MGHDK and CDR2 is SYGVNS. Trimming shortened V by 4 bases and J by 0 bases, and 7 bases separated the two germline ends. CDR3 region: CASSGLVSYEQYF. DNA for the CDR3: TGTGCCAGCAGTGGGCTAGTCTCCTACGAGCAGTACTTC.

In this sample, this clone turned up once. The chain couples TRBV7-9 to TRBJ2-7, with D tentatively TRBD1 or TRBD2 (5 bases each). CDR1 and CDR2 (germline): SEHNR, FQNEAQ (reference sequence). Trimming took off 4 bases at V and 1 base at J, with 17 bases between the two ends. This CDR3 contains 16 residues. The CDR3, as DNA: TGTGCCAGCAGCTCGTTGGACTGGGACGGGTCCTACGAGCAGTACTTC. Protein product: CASSSLDWDGSYEQYF. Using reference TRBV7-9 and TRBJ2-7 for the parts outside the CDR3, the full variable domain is DTGVSQNPRHKITKRGQNVTFRCDPISEHNRLYWYRQTLGQGPEFLTYFQNEAQLEKSRLLSDRFSAERPKGSFSTLEIQRTEQGDSAMYLCASSSLDWDGSYEQYFGPGTRLTVT.

The CDR3 region is CASSPRSRLAGRGETQYF. The CDR3 region has the DNA TGTGCCAGCAGCCCCCGTTCCAGACTAGCGGGGAGGGGAGAGACCCAGTACTTC. The rearrangement uses TRBV13 and TRBJ2-5; 11 bases are a match to TRBD2. Germline V gene lookup returns CDR1 PRHDT and CDR2 FYEKMQ (reference sequence). The CDR3 totals 18 residues. V trimming: 5 bases; J trimming: 4 bases; junction bases outside the gene matches: 15.

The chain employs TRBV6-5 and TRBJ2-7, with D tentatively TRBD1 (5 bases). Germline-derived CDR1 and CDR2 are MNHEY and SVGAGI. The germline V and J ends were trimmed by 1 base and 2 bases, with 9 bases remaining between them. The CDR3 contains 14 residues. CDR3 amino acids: CASSYYRRPYEQYF. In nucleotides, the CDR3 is TGTGCCAGCAGTTACTACAGGCGCCCCTACGAGCAGTACTTC.

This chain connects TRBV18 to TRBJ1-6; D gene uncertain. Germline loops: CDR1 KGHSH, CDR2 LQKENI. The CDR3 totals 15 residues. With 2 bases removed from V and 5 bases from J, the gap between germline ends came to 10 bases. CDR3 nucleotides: TGTGCCAGCTCACCATCCAAGCGAGATAATTCACCCCTCCACTTT. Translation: CASSPSKRDNSPLHF.

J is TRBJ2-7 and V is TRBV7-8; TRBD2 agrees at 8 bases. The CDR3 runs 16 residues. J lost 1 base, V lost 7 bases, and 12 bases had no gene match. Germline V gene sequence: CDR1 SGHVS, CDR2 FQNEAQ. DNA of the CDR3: TGTGCCAGCAAACTAGGGGCGGCGGGAGGATCCTACGAGCAGTACTTC. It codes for CASKLGAAGGSYEQYF.

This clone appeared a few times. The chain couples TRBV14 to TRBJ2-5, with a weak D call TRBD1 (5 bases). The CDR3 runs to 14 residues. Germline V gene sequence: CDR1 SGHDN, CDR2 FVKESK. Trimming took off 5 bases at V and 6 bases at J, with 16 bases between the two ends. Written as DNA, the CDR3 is TGTGCCAGCAGCTCCGCTGGAACAGGCAAGACCCAGTACTTC. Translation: CASSSAGTGKTQYF. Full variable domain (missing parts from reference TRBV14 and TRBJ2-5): EAGVTQFPSHSVIEKGQTVTLRCDPISGHDNLYWYRRVMGKEIKFLLHFVKESKQDESGMPNNRFLAERTGGTYSTLKVQPAELEDSGVYFCASSSAGTGKTQYFGPGTRLLVL.